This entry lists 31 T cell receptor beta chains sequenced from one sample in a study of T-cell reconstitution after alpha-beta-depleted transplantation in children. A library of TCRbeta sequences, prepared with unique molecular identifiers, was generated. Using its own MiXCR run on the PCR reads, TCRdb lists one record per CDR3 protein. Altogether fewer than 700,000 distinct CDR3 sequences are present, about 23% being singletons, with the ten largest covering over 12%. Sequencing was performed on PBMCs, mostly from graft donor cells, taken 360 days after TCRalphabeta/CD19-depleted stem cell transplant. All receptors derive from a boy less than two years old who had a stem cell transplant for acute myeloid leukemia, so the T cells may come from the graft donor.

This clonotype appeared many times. The CDR3 DNA follows: TGTGCCAGCAGTTCGGACAGGGGGCCATACGTTCAGCCCCAGCATTTT. Amino acids: CASSSDRGPYVQPQHF. The chain uses TRBV6-5 and TRBJ1-5; 11 positions match TRBD1. CDR3 length equals 16 residues. J lost 6 bases, V lost 4 bases, and 8 bases had no gene match. From germline, CDR1 is MNHEY and CDR2 SVGAGI.

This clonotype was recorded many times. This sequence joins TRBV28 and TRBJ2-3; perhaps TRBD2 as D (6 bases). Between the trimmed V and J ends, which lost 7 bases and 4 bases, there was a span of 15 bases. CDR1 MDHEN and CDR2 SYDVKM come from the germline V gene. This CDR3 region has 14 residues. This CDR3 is CASTKLRRADTQYF. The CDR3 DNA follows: TGTGCCAGCACCAAACTGAGGAGGGCAGATACGCAGTATTTT. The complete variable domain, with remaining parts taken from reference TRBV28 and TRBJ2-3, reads DVKVTQSSRYLVKRTGEKVFLECVQDMDHENMFWYRQDPGLGLRLIYFSYDVKMKEKGDIPEGYSVSREKKERFSLILESASTNQTSMYLCASTKLRRADTQYFGPGTRLTVL.

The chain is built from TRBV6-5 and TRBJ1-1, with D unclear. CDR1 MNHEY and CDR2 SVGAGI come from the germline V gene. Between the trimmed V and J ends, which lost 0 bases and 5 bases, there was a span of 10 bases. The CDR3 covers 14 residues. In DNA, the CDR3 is TGTGCCAGCAGTTACTCCCAAACGAATACTGAAGCTTTCTTT. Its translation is CASSYSQTNTEAFF.

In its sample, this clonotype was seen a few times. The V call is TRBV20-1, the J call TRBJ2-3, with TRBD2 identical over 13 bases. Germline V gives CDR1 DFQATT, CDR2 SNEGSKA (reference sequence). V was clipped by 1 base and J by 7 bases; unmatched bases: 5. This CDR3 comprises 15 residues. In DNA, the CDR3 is TGCAGTGCTAGAGTCGGGACTAGCGGGGAGAATACGCAGTATTTT. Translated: CSARVGTSGENTQYF.

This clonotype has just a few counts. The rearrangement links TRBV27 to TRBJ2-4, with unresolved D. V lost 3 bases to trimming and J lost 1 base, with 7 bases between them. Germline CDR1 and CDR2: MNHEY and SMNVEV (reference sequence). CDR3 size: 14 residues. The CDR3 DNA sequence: TGTGCCAGCAGTTTCAATGCGGCCAAAAACATTCAGTACTTC. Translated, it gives CASSFNAAKNIQYF.

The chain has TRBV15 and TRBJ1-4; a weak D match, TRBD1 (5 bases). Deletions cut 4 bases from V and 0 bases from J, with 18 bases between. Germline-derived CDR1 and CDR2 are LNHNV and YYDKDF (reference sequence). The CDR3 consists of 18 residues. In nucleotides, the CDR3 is TGTGCCACCAGCACTCTCTACGCGGGGGGACCAACTAATGAAAAACTGTTTTTT. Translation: CATSTLYAGGPTNEKLFF.

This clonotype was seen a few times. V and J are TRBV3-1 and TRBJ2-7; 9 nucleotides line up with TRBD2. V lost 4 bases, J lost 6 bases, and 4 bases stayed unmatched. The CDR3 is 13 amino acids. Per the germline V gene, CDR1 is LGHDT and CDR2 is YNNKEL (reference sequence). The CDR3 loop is CASSPGTSREQYV. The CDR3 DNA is TGTGCCAGCAGCCCAGGGACTAGCCGCGAGCAGTACGTC.

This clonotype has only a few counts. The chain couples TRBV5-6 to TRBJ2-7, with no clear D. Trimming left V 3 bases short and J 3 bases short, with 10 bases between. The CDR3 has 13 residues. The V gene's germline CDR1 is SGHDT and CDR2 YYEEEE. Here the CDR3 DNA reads TGTGCCAGCAGCTCCCGGGCCAGCTACGAGCAGTACGTC. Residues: CASSSRASYEQYV.

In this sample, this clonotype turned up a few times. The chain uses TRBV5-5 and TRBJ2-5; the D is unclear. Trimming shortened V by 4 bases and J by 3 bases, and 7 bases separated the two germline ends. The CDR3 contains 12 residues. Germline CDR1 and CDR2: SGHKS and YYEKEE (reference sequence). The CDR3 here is CASSPTEETQYF. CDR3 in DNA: TGTGCCAGCAGCCCGACCGAAGAGACCCAGTACTTC.

CDR3 bases: TGTGCCAGCACTCTGGACAAGCTGAAGCACACAGATACGCAGTATTTT. It is translated as CASTLDKLKHTDTQYF. The chain couples TRBV7-9 to TRBJ2-3, with a possible D match to TRBD1 (5 bases). The length of the CDR3 is 16 residues. V was shortened by 7 bases and J by 2 bases, with 19 bases between the two germline ends. CDR1 and CDR2 (germline): SEHNR, FQNEAQ (reference sequence).

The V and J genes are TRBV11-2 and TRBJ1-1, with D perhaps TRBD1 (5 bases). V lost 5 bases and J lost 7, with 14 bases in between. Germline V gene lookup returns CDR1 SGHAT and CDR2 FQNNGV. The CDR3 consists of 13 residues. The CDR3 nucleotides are TGTGCCAGCAGCCTCGGGACGGCGAATGAAGCTTTCTTT. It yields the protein CASSLGTANEAFF.

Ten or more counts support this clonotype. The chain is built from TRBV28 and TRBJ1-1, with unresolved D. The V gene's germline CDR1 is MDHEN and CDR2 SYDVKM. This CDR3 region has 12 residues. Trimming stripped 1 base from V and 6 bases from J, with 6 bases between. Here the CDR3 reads CASSLYQAEAFF. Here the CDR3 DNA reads TGTGCCAGCAGTTTATACCAGGCTGAAGCTTTCTTT.

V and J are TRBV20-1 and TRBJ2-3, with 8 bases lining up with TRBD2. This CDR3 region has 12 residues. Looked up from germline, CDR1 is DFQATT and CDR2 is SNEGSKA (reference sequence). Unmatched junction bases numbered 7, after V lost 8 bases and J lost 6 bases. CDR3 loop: CSSGGTWDTQYF. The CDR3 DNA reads TGCAGTAGCGGGGGAACGTGGGATACGCAGTATTTT.

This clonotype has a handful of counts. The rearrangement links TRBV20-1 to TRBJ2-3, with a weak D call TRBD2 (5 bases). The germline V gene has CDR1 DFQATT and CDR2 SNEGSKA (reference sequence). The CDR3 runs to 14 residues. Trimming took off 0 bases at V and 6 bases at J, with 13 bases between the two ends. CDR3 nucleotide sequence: TGCAGTGCTAGAGATCGAGGGCACGAGGATACGCAGTATTTT. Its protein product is CSARDRGHEDTQYF.

CDR3 DNA: TGTGCCAGCAGTTACAACTGGGTAATGAACACTGAAGCTTTCTTT. The encoded protein is CASSYNWVMNTEAFF. The chain joins TRBV6-5 to TRBJ1-1; D unresolved. The V end lost 2 bases, the J end lost 0 bases, and 10 bases lay between the germline ends. Germline V gene data show CDR1 as MNHEY and CDR2 as SVGAGI. The CDR3 consists of 15 residues.

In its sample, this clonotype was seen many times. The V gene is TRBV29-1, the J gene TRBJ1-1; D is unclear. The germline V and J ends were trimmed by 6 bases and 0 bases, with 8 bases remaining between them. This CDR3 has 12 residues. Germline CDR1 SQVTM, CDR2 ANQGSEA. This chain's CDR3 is CSVTVMNTEAFF. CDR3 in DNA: TGCAGCGTGACGGTTATGAACACTGAAGCTTTCTTT.

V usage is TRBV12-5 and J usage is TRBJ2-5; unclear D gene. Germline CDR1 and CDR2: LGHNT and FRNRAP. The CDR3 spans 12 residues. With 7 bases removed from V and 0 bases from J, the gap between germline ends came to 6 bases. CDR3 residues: CASELNQETQYF. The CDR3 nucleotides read TGTGCTAGTGAGCTGAACCAAGAGACCCAGTACTTC.

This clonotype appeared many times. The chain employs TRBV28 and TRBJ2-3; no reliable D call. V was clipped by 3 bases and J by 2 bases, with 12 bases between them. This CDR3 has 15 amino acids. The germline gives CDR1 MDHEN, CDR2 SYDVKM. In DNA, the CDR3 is TGTGCCAGCAGTTTTCACCGACCGGCCACAGATACGCAGTATTTT. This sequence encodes CASSFHRPATDTQYF.

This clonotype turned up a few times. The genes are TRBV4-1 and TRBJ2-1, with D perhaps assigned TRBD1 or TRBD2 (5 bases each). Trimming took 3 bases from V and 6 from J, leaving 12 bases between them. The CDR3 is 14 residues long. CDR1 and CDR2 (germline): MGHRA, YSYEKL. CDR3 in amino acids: CASSHNRDGNEQFF. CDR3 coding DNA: TGCGCCAGCAGCCACAACCGGGACGGCAATGAGCAGTTCTTC.

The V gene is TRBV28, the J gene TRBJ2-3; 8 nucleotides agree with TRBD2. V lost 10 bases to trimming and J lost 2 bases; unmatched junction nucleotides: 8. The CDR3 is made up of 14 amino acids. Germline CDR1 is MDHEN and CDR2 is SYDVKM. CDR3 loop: CATLPGGITDTQYF. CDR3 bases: TGTGCCACCCTGCCGGGGGGGATCACAGATACGCAGTATTTT.

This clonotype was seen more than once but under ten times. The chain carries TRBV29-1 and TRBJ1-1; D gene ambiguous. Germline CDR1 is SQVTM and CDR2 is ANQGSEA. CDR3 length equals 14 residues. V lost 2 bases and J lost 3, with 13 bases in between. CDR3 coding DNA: TGCAGCGTTGAACGGCCCCCGGGGTACACTGAAGCTTTCTTT. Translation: CSVERPPGYTEAFF.

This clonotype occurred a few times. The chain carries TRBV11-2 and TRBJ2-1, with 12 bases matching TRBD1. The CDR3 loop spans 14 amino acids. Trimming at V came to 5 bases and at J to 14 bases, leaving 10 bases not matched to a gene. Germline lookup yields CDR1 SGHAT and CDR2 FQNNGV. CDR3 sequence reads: CASSEGTGGSPKFF. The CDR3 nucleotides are TGTGCCAGCAGCGAAGGGACAGGGGGCTCCCCAAAGTTCTTC.

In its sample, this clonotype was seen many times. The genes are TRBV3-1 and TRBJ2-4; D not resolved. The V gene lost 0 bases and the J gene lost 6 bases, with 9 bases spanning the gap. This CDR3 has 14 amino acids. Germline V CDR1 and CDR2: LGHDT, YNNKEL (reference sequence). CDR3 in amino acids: CASSQDGRGNIQYF. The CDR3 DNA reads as TGTGCCAGCAGCCAAGACGGCAGAGGAAACATTCAGTACTTC.

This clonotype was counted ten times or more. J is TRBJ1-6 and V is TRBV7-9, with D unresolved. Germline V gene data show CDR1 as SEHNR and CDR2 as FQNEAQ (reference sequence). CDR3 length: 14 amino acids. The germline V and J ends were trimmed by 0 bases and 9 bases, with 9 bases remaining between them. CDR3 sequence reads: CASSLAMERSPLHF. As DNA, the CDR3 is TGTGCCAGCAGCTTAGCCATGGAGCGTTCACCCCTCCACTTT.

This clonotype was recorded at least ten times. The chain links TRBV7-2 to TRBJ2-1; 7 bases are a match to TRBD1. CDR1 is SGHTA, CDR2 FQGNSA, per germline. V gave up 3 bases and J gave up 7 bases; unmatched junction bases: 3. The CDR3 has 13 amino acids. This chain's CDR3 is CASSFDRDNEQFF. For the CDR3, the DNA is TGTGCCAGCAGCTTCGACAGGGATAATGAGCAGTTCTTC.

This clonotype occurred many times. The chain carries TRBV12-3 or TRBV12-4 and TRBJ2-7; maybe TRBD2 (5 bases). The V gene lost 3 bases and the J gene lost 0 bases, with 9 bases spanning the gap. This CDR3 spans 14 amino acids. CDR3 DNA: TGTGCCAGCAGTTTCCCGGGGTCCTCCTACGAGCAGTACTTC. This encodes CASSFPGSSYEQYF.

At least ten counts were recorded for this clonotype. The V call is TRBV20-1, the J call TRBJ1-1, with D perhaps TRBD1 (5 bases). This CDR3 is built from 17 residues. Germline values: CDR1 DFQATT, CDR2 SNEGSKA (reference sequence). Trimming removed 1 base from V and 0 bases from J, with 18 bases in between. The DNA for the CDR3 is TGCAGTGCTAGAGCCTACTATGACAGACCGATGAACACTGAAGCTTTCTTT. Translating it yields CSARAYYDRPMNTEAFF.

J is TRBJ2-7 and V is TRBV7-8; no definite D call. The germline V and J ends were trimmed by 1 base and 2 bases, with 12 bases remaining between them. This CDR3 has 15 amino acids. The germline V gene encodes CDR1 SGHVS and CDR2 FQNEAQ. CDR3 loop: CASSLVVSGAYEQYF. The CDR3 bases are TGTGCCAGCAGCTTAGTAGTGTCAGGTGCCTACGAGCAGTACTTC.

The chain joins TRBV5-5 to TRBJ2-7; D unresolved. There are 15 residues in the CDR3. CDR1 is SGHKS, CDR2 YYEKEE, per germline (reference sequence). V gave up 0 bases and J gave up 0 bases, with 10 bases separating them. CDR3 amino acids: CASSLVGSSSYEQYF. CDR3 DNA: TGTGCCAGCAGCTTGGTGGGCTCGAGCTCCTACGAGCAGTACTTC.

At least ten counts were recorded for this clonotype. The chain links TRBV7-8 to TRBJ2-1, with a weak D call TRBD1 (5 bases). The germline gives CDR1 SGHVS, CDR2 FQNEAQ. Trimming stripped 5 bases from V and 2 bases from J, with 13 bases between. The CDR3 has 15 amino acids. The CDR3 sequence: CASSMRQTTYNEQFF. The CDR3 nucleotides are TGTGCCAGCAGCATGAGACAGACGACCTACAATGAGCAGTTCTTC.

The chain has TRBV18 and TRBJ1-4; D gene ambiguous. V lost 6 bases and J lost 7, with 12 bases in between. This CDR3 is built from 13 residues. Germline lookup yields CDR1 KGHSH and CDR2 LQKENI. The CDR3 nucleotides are TGTGCCAGCTCCATCGAAAGAGGTGAAAAACTGTTTTTT. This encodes CASSIERGEKLFF.